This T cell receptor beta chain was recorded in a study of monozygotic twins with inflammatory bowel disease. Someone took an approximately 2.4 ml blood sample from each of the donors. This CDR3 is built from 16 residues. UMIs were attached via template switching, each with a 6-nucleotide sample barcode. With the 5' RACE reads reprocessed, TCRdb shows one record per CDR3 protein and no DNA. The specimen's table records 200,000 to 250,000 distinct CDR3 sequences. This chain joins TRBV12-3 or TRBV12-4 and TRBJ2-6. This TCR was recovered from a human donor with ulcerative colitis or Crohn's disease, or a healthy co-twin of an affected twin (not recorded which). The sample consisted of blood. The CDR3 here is CASGASFFAGANVLTF.